A selection of T cell receptor beta chains follows, all from one sample in a study of PD-1 blockade in mismatch repair-deficient tumors. Their specific antigens are unknown. Repertoires were generated with immunoSEQ multiplex PCR, while TCRdb's copy carries only in-frame clones and drops some. The sample carries just under 9,000 clones, 75% to 90% recorded once. The source material was cells cultured in vitro, sampled from a patient treated with pembrolizumab. The receptor source for this set is an adult with mismatch repair-deficient cancer. The CDR3 runs from the conserved cysteine through the conserved F or W. D genes are given only for firm matches. The size entry is marked missing in some rows and otherwise reads once, few, many or a size class.

size | J | D | V | CDR3 | DNA
. | TRBJ1-6 | . | TRBV7-8 | CASSLGVRNSPLHF | TGTGCCAGCAGCCTAGGGGTGCGTAATTCACCCCTCCACTTT
medium-sized | TRBJ2-1 | . | TRBV19 | CASSIWASHEQFF | TGTGCCAGTAGTATATGGGCTAGCCATGAGCAGTTCTTC
. | TRBJ2-6 | . | TRBV7-3 | CASSVQGTGANVLTF | TGTGCCAGCAGCGTCCAGGGTACCGGGGCCAACGTCCTGACTTTC
. | TRBJ2-6 | . | TRBV12-2 | CASRLAHRLSGANVLTF | TGTGCAAGTCGCTTAGCACATCGCCTCTCTGGGGCCAACGTCCTGACTTTC
. | TRBJ2-7 | TRBD2 | TRBV6-6 | CASRTSGGNEQYF | TGTGCCAGCAGAACTAGCGGGGGGAATGAGCAGTACTTC
. | TRBJ1-3 | TRBD1 | TRBV28 | CASNPTGSSGNTIYF | TGTGCCAGCAACCCGACAGGGAGCTCTGGAAACACCATATATTTT
. | TRBJ2-1 | TRBD2 | TRBV7-3 | CASSLLGGRALYGNEQFF | TGTGCCAGCAGCTTACTCGGCGGGAGGGCCCTCTACGGGAATGAGCAGTTCTTC
. | TRBJ2-1 | TRBD2 | TRBV27 | CASSLPSGSYGYNEQFF | TGTGCCAGCAGTTTACCCAGCGGGAGTTATGGGTACAATGAGCAGTTCTTC
. | TRBJ1-2 | . | TRBV14 | CASSQGGVGGYTF | TGTGCCAGCAGCCAAGGGGGAGTTGGTGGCTACACCTTC
. | TRBJ2-5 | . | TRBV18 | CASSSIGVLGETQYF | TGTGCCAGCTCATCGATTGGGGTCCTAGGGGAGACCCAGTACTTC
. | TRBJ2-7 | . | TRBV28 | CASSLGRGPLSYEQYF | TGTGCCAGCAGTTTGGGAAGGGGACCCCTCTCCTACGAGCAGTACTTC
. | TRBJ2-7 | TRBD2 | TRBV7-8 | CASSFLAGYEQYF | TGTGCCAGCAGCTTCCTAGCGGGGTACGAGCAGTACTTC
. | TRBJ1-5 | . | TRBV30 | CAWSVQDRQPQHF | TGTGCCTGGAGTGTTCAGGATCGCCAGCCCCAGCATTTT
. | TRBJ2-1 | . | TRBV5-4 | CASSHKVTGYGNEQFF | TGTGCCAGCAGCCATAAAGTTACAGGGTACGGCAATGAGCAGTTCTTC
. | TRBJ2-1 | TRBD1 | TRBV5-1 | CASTPGQSYNEQFF | TGCGCCAGCACCCCGGGACAGAGCTACAATGAGCAGTTCTTC
. | TRBJ2-1 | TRBD2 | TRBV5-1 | CASSFTRTSGKIDEQFF | TGCGCCAGCAGCTTCACTCGGACTAGCGGGAAAATAGATGAGCAGTTCTTC
. | TRBJ2-7 | . | TRBV9 | CASSGQGGGDSPYEQYF | TGTGCCAGCAGCGGACAGGGTGGCGGGGATAGTCCCTACGAGCAGTACTTC
. | TRBJ1-2 | TRBD1 | TRBV4-1 | CASSQGSGGNYGYTF | TGCGCCAGCAGCCAGGGGTCAGGGGGCAACTATGGCTACACCTTC
. | TRBJ2-3 | . | TRBV10-3 | CAISGPRGRATDTQYF | TGTGCCATCAGTGGACCAAGGGGGAGAGCCACAGATACGCAGTATTTT
. | TRBJ1-1 | . | TRBV5-1 | CASSLHTGNTEAFF | TGCGCCAGCAGCTTGCACACAGGGAACACTGAAGCTTTCTTT
. | TRBJ2-2 | . | TRBV14 | CASSRERGAQDTGELFF | TGTGCCAGCAGCCGCGAAAGGGGGGCGCAGGACACCGGGGAGCTGTTTTTT
. | TRBJ1-1 | . | TRBV11-1 | CASSPQSAVMNTEAFF | TGTGCCAGCAGCCCCCAGTCGGCGGTGATGAACACTGAAGCTTTCTTT
. | TRBJ2-1 | . | TRBV6-4 | CASSVDLSYNEQFF | TGTGCCAGCAGTGTGGACCTCTCCTACAATGAGCAGTTCTTC
. | TRBJ1-1 | TRBD1 | TRBV5-1 | CASSLDPGGMNTEAFF | TGCGCCAGCAGCTTGGATCCAGGGGGCATGAACACTGAAGCTTTCTTT
few | TRBJ2-7 | . | TRBV25-1 | CASSEGDPGMYEQYF | TGTGCCAGCAGTGAAGGGGACCCGGGAATGTACGAGCAGTACTTC
. | TRBJ1-4 | . | TRBV7-7 | CASSLIQGEKLFF | TGTGCTAGCAGCTTAATACAAGGGGAAAAACTGTTTTTT
once | TRBJ1-2 | . | TRBV28 | CASSFPAGRGNYGYTF | TGTGCCAGCAGTTTTCCGGCGGGTCGGGGTAACTATGGCTACACCTTC
. | TRBJ1-1 | . | TRBV19 | CASRLGHRTVNTEAFF | TGTGCCAGTAGGTTGGGGCACCGGACGGTGAACACTGAAGCTTTCTTT
once | TRBJ2-7 | TRBD1 | TRBV2 | CASSRDRWREQYF | TGTGCCAGCAGCCGGGACAGGTGGCGCGAGCAGTACTTC
. | TRBJ2-1 | . | TRBV19 | CASSMGNGYYNEQFF | TGTGCCAGTAGTATGGGAAACGGCTACTACAATGAGCAGTTCTTC
. | TRBJ2-5 | . | TRBV19 | CASSIVGLGETQYF | TGTGCCAGTAGTATAGTAGGTCTGGGGGAGACCCAGTACTTC
. | TRBJ2-1 | . | TRBV5-1 | CASSLVSNEQFF | TGCGCCAGCAGCTTGGTTTCTAATGAGCAGTTCTTC
. | TRBJ2-3 | TRBD2 | TRBV10-1 | CASRPTSGRGLNTQYF | TGCGCCAGCAGGCCTACTAGCGGGAGGGGCTTGAATACGCAGTATTTT
. | TRBJ2-3 | TRBD1 | TRBV27 | CASNLGTGRSDTQYF | TGTGCCAGCAACCTCGGGACAGGGAGGTCAGATACGCAGTATTTT
. | TRBJ1-2 | . | TRBV29-1 | CSVDWGYGYTF | TGCAGCGTTGATTGGGGCTATGGCTACACCTTC
few | TRBJ1-6 | . | TRBV28 | CASSSPPSSYNSPLHF | TGTGCCAGCAGTTCCCCCCCCAGCTCCTATAATTCACCCCTCCACTTT
. | TRBJ1-5 | . | TRBV19 | CASRRDTSGNQPQHF | TGTGCCAGTAGAAGGGACACCAGTGGCAATCAGCCCCAGCATTTT
. | TRBJ1-6 | . | TRBV14 | CASSPRSSYNSPLHF | TGTGCCAGCAGCCCTCGTTCCTCCTATAATTCACCCCTCCACTTT
. | TRBJ2-1 | . | TRBV9 | CASSPLGGAYNEQFF | TGTGCCAGCAGCCCGCTGGGGGGGGCTTACAATGAGCAGTTCTTC
. | TRBJ1-5 | . | TRBV28 | CASSLRVDSGHYSNQPQHF | TGTGCCAGCAGTTTGAGGGTCGACAGTGGCCACTATAGCAATCAGCCCCAGCATTTT
. | TRBJ2-7 | TRBD1 | TRBV27 | CASSLLGQALGYEQYF | TGTGCCAGCAGTTTGCTGGGACAGGCTTTAGGGTACGAGCAGTACTTC